The rows below give T cell receptor beta chains drawn from one sample of a study of blood T cell repertoires in COVID-19. Clones were read by immunoSEQ multiplex PCR, and TCRdb kept only the in-frame ones, dropping some. The table lists around 300,000 clones, around 90% of them singletons. Sequencing used peripheral blood. The receptors come from a middle-aged woman who had recovered from COVID-19. The CDR3 runs from the conserved cysteine through the conserved F or W. A D gene is named only where the DNA matches it firmly. Size is omitted from some rows. Given values are once, few, many or a class for expanded clones.

size	D	V	J	DNA	CDR3
NA	NA	TRBV4-1	TRBJ2-3	TGCGCCAGCAGCCAAACCCCCCGGCTAGCGCATAGCACAGATACGCAGTATTTT	CASSQTPRLAHSTDTQYF
few	NA	TRBV30	TRBJ2-2	TGTGCCTTCAAACCCGTCAGGCCTAAACAGAATACCGGGGAGCTGTTTTTT	CAFKPVRPKQNTGELFF
NA	TRBD2	TRBV20-1	TRBJ2-7	TGCAGTGCTAGTACTAGCGGGAGATCGGACGGGGCCTACGAGCAGTACTTC	CSASTSGRSDGAYEQYF
few	TRBD1	TRBV27	TRBJ1-2	TGTGCCAGCAGTCCCGGGACAGGGGTCCCTAACTATGGCTACACCTTC	CASSPGTGVPNYGYTF
NA	NA	TRBV10-1	TRBJ1-5	TGCGCCAGCAGTGAGTCGAGGGGACTGAAGTGGCAGCCCCAGCATTTT	CASSESRGLKWQPQHF
NA	NA	TRBV11-2	TRBJ2-5	TGTGCCAGCAGCTTAATCCCCCCGCTAGCAAGTCGTCTGGAGACCCAGTACTTC	CASSLIPPLASRLETQYF
NA	NA	TRBV6-5	TRBJ1-2	TGTGCCAGCAGTTACGCGGCAGGGAGGTTCGATGGCTACACCTTC	CASSYAAGRFDGYTF
NA	NA	TRBV5-1	TRBJ1-5	TGCGCCAGCAGTCAAGAGCCCTATAGCAGGGATAGCAATCAGCCCCAGCATTTT	CASSQEPYSRDSNQPQHF
NA	NA	TRBV9	TRBJ2-7	TGTGCCAGCAGCGCAACGACTAGTTCCTACGAGCAGTACTTC	CASSATTSSYEQYF
NA	TRBD2	TRBV27	TRBJ2-1	TGTGCCAGCAGCCCCTTAGCGGGAGGGTACAATGAGCAGTTCTTC	CASSPLAGGYNEQFF
NA	TRBD1	TRBV24-1	TRBJ1-2	TGTGCCACCAGTGATTCGAACCCTCCAGGGGGCGCTGACTATGGCTACACCTTC	CATSDSNPPGGADYGYTF
NA	NA	TRBV23-1	TRBJ2-3	TGCGCCAGCAGTCAATCGCGGCAGATAGATACGCAGTATTTT	CASSQSRQIDTQYF
NA	NA	TRBV27	TRBJ2-5	TGTGCCAGCAGTCCCAGTCCAGGGGGGGAGACCCAGTACTTC	CASSPSPGGETQYF
NA	NA	TRBV24-1	TRBJ2-1	TGTGCCACCAGTGATTCCTCCAGGGAGGCCTACAATGAGCAGTTCTTC	CATSDSSREAYNEQFF
once	TRBD1	TRBV6-5	TRBJ2-7	TGTGCCAGCACCTTCACGGGACAGGGGCGCGACGAGCAGTACTTC	CASTFTGQGRDEQYF
NA	NA	TRBV7-2	TRBJ2-5	TGTGCCAGCAGCTTCGGACTCTCAGAGACCCAGTACTTC	CASSFGLSETQYF
NA	TRBD1	TRBV5-1	TRBJ1-3	TGCGCCAGCAGCTTGGATGGGATAAGGGACAGCCGTGGAAACACCATATATTTT	CASSLDGIRDSRGNTIYF
NA	NA	TRBV7-9	TRBJ1-1	TGTGCCAGCACCAGCGGGACGGTCAACACTGAAGCTTTCTTT	CASTSGTVNTEAFF
NA	NA	TRBV6-4	TRBJ2-4	TGTGCCAGCAGTGAACCCAGTGTGTTGCACTTC	CASSEPSVLHF
NA	NA	TRBV27	TRBJ2-1	TGTGCCAGCAGCTCACCCGGGACTGATGAGTTCTTC	CASSSPGTDEFF
NA	TRBD2	TRBV28	TRBJ2-1	TGTGCCAGCATATCGGGAGGAAGCTCCTACAATGAGCAGTTCTTC	CASISGGSSYNEQFF
NA	NA	TRBV7-8	TRBJ1-3	TGTGCCAGCAGATATACAGTGGGAAACACCATATATTTT	CASRYTVGNTIYF
NA	NA	TRBV11-3	TRBJ2-1	TGTGCCAGCAGCTTAGAAGAGTACAATGAGCAGTTCTTC	CASSLEEYNEQFF
once	NA	TRBV6-5	TRBJ2-7	TGTGCCAGCAGGTTAGCCAGCTACGAGCAGTACTTC	CASRLASYEQYF
NA	NA	TRBV19	TRBJ1-2	TGTGCCAGTAGTATTGGCGTAGTGGGGGCCTACTATGGCTACACCTTC	CASSIGVVGAYYGYTF
NA	TRBD2	TRBV18	TRBJ2-1	TGTGCCAGCTCGTCCGGGACTACGAGCTCCTACAATGAGCAGTTCTTC	CASSSGTTSSYNEQFF
NA	TRBD1	TRBV6-2/TRBV6-3	TRBJ1-5	TGTGCCAGCAGTAACACGGGCGGGACAGCGGTGCGGGTGCCCCAGCATTTT	CASSNTGGTAVRVPQHF
NA	NA	TRBV15	TRBJ1-3	TGTGCCACCAGCACCTACTCTGGAAACACCATATATTTT	CATSTYSGNTIYF
NA	TRBD1	TRBV27	TRBJ1-6	TGTGCCAGCAGTTTACCGACAGGGGGGGATTCACCCCTCCACTTT	CASSLPTGGDSPLHF
NA	TRBD1	TRBV18	TRBJ2-3	TGTGCCAGCTCATGGTCCGGGACAGGGGTAACAGATACGCAGTATTTT	CASSWSGTGVTDTQYF
NA	NA	TRBV27	TRBJ1-4	TGTGCCAGCAGTTTAACGGGAGAAAAACTGTTTTTT	CASSLTGEKLFF
once	NA	TRBV7-9	TRBJ1-1	TGTGCCAGCAGCTTAAACCCGGCAGGGATCGACACTGAAGCTTTCTTT	CASSLNPAGIDTEAFF
NA	NA	TRBV5-1	TRBJ2-5	TGCGCCAGCAGCTTGGTGACCGAGCGGAAGACCCAGTACTTC	CASSLVTERKTQYF
NA	TRBD1	TRBV6-5	TRBJ1-2	TGTGCCAGCAGTTACGCCCTGGGACAGGGGGCAGGCTACACCTTC	CASSYALGQGAGYTF
NA	TRBD2	TRBV6-5	TRBJ2-1	TGTGCCAGCAGTTTACTAGCGGTTCCGGGCAATGAGCAGTTCTTC	CASSLLAVPGNEQFF
NA	TRBD1	TRBV7-8	TRBJ2-7	TGTGCCAGCAGCCTCGGGACAGGGTCCAACGAGCAGTACTTC	CASSLGTGSNEQYF
few	NA	TRBV10-3	TRBJ1-2	TGTGCCATCAGTGGCGGGGATAAGAATGGCTACACCTTC	CAISGGDKNGYTF
NA	NA	TRBV27	TRBJ2-7	TGTGCCAGCAGCCCCCTACAGGGGGAGGTAGCGGGAGCCCCCCACGAGCAGTACTTC	CASSPLQGEVAGAPHEQYF
NA	TRBD2	TRBV28	TRBJ2-7	TGTGCCAGCAGTCTAGCGGGGGGGTCCTACGAGCAGTACTTC	CASSLAGGSYEQYF
NA	TRBD1	TRBV7-8	TRBJ1-1	TGTGCCAGCAGCTTAGACAGGGGCAGCATGAACACTGAAGCTTTCTTT	CASSLDRGSMNTEAFF
NA	NA	TRBV21-1	TRBJ2-2	TGTGCCAGCAGCCCCGACAGGGGGAACACCGGGGAGCTGTTTTTT	CASSPDRGNTGELFF
NA	TRBD1	TRBV7-9	TRBJ1-3	TGTGCCAGCAGCAGAATGACAGGGGGCTCGCACTCTGGAAACACCATATATTTT	CASSRMTGGSHSGNTIYF
few	TRBD1	TRBV4-2	TRBJ2-7	TGTGCCAGCAGCCCAGGACAGGGGGCGGAAGAGCAGTACTTC	CASSPGQGAEEQYF
NA	NA	TRBV7-2	TRBJ2-5	TGTGCCAGCAGCTTACAGGGGGAGACCCAGTACTTC	CASSLQGETQYF
NA	TRBD1	TRBV30	TRBJ2-7	TGTGCCTGGAGCACCGGGACAGGGGTCGGCGAGCAGTACTTC	CAWSTGTGVGEQYF
NA	TRBD1	TRBV5-6	TRBJ2-3	TGTGCCAGCAGCTTGGGTCAGGGGGCCCAGAGGAGCACAGATACGCAGTATTTT	CASSLGQGAQRSTDTQYF
few	TRBD2	TRBV5-3	TRBJ2-1	TGTGCCAGAAGCTTCTTTACTAGCGGGAGAGAGAGCTCCTACAATGAGCAGTTCTTC	CARSFFTSGRESSYNEQFF
NA	TRBD2	TRBV5-5	TRBJ2-5	TGTGCCAGCAGCTTGAAGATCGGGACTAGCGGCCAAGAGACCCAGTACTTC	CASSLKIGTSGQETQYF
NA	NA	TRBV3-1/TRBV3-2	TRBJ1-1	TGTGCCAGCCTACCGGGAGAGACTGGAACTGAAGCTTTCTTT	CASLPGETGTEAFF
NA	TRBD2	TRBV5-1	TRBJ2-3	TGCGCCAGCAGCCCGGGACTAGCGGGCCTCACAGATACGCAGTATTTT	CASSPGLAGLTDTQYF
NA	NA	TRBV19	TRBJ1-1	TGTGCCAGTAGTCCCTCCCCGGACAGATTTGCTGAAGCTTTCTTT	CASSPSPDRFAEAFF
NA	NA	TRBV15	TRBJ2-7	TGTGCCACCAGCAGAGATATAGCGTACGAGCAGTACTTC	CATSRDIAYEQYF
NA	NA	TRBV15	TRBJ2-1	TGTGCCACCAGGGACTACCCGAGGGATGAGCAGTTCTTC	CATRDYPRDEQFF
NA	NA	TRBV28	TRBJ2-7	TGTGCCAGCAATGCGGGGTCCTACGAGCAGTACTTC	CASNAGSYEQYF
NA	TRBD1	TRBV5-1	TRBJ1-1	TGCGCCAGCAGCTTGATAGGACAGGGAGTGGGGACTGAAGCTTTCTTT	CASSLIGQGVGTEAFF
NA	TRBD1	TRBV5-5	TRBJ2-4	TGTGCCAGCAGCAACGGATGGACAGGGCCGGACATTCAGTACTTC	CASSNGWTGPDIQYF
NA	NA	TRBV28	TRBJ2-7	TGTGCCAGCAGTTTCTGGGAGAGCTCCTACGAGCAGTACTTC	CASSFWESSYEQYF
NA	NA	TRBV5-4	TRBJ2-3	TGTTCTCTCCAGGGGTACGGTTCAGATACGCAGTATTTT	CSLQGYGSDTQYF
NA	NA	TRBV14	TRBJ2-7	TGTGCCAGCAGCCAGAGTTCCTACGAGCAGTACTTC	CASSQSSYEQYF
NA	TRBD2	TRBV6-1	TRBJ2-1	TGTGCCAGCAGTGAATTTCGCGGGAGCTCCTACAATGAGCAGTTCTTC	CASSEFRGSSYNEQFF